This T cell receptor beta chain appears in the sequencing data of a study of blood T cell repertoires in COVID-19. Overall study context: Sites across the United States, Italy and Spain contributed samples from acute and convalescent COVID-19.

Germline loops: CDR1 SGHAT, CDR2 FQNNGV. This CDR3 has 15 residues. Unmatched junction bases numbered 5, after V lost 1 base and J lost 6 bases. This clone showed up just once. Authors' processing steps: The assay estimated nucleated cells by amplifying reference gene primers. Some clones are missing from TCRdb's copy, which holds only in-frame ones; the method was immunoSEQ multiplex PCR. V and J calls and clone size are copied from that table; D and trimming were computed from the DNA. Of 95,000 to 100,000 clones listed, around 74% are singletons. The sample was peripheral blood. This TCR derives from a woman of 80 years or more with active or convalescent COVID-19. The chain is built from TRBV11-2 and TRBJ2-1, with 8 bases identical to TRBD2. The CDR3 DNA follows: TGTGCCAGCAGCTTAGCGGGGGGGGGTAGCAATGAGCAGTTCTTC. It translates to CASSLAGGGSNEQFF.